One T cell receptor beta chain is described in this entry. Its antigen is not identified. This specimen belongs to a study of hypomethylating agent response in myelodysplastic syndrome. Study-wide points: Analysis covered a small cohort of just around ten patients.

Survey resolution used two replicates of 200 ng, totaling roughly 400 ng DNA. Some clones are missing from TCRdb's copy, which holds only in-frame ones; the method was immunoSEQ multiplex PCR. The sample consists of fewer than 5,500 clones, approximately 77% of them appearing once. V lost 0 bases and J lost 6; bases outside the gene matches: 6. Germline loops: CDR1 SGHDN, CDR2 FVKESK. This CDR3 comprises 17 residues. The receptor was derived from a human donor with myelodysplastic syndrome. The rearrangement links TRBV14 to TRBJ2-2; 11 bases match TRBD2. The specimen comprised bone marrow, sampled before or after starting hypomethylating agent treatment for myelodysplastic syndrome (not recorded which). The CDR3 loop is CASSQDGLAGGSGELFF. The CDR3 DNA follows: TGTGCCAGCAGCCAAGACGGTCTAGCGGGAGGATCCGGGGAGCTGTTTTTT.